This TCR beta chain was sequenced for a study of blood T cells in healthy people across ages (dated by TCRdb to between 2014 and 2016). For the study in its entirety: In model experiments, roughly one uniquely barcoded TCR beta cDNA molecule per two T cells was captured by template switching. The study measured age-related changes in TCR beta repertoire diversity using deep sequencing normalized with unique cDNA molecular identifiers. The study analyzed two additional independent replicas of 1 million unique cDNA reads from the same blood draw for two donors, one aged 18 to 29 and one aged 80 or older. The donors were divided into four age groups: young (average approximately 17 years), middle-aged (roughly 42), aged (approximately 62) and long-lived (about 79). To avoid experimental bias, donors of different ages were distributed randomly across sequencing lanes.

A word on this clonotype: Its antigen is still unknown. Base quality data are lacking; no much larger clone is found one base away.

Overall study results and their limits: Estimates of total diversity from one million sequenced T cells were regarded as lower bounds and underestimates. Donor CMV infection status was unknown, potentially confounding age-related changes in expanded clonotypes. Bulk unsorted PBMC profiling prevented conclusive comparison of naive and antigen-experienced compartments. A strong correlation was found between observed TCR beta diversity and the percentage of naive T cells measured by flow cytometry. The long-lived group showed more naive CD4+ T cells, fewer expanded clones and increased TCR diversity than the aged group, suggesting age selection. Observed TCR beta diversity per million T cells fell roughly linearly with age, and a significant reduction was already apparent by age roughly 41.

The approximately 39 donors, aged about 6 to 95 years, were systemically healthy Caucasian individuals from Russia. Each donor gave about 9.7 milliliters of peripheral blood, drawn into EDTA-treated Vacutainer tubes. Ficoll-Paque density-gradient centrifugation was used to isolate PBMCs, with at least 7 million obtained per sample. Trizol reagent was used to extract total RNA from PBMCs, with at least 6 micrograms per sample. For every donor, flow cytometry on a PBMC aliquot measured the percentage of naive CD45RAhigh/CD27high T cells. The CDR3 runs 15 amino acids, cysteine and phenylalanine included. The CDR3 DNA has 45 bases and is translated from base 1. The germline V gene gives CDR1 as SNHLY and CDR2 as FYNNEI. The junction shows trimming of 8 bases on V and 5 bases on J, plus 19 bases between the germline ends. The library was obtained by 5' RACE. Sequencing relied on an Illumina HiSeq 2500. The second PCR ran for about 6 to 11 cycles and used a J-beta primer mix along with a sample-barcoded 5' primer. A template-switch 5' adaptor carrying 12 random nucleotides introduced a unique molecular identifier onto each TCR beta cDNA molecule. At least 3 million CDR3-containing paired-end reads were obtained from each sample. First-strand cDNA was synthesized from all RNA with the Mint cDNA synthesis kit, primed by a TRBC-specific oligonucleotide. After uracil-DNA glycosylase treatment, a first 18-cycle PCR used universal primers M1SS and BC2_uni_R on all cDNA. Turning to the authors' computational methods: Normalization of each sample was performed by random selection of 1 million high-quality reads, each carrying a distinct molecular identifier. Reads with shared molecular identifiers were discarded instead of being binned into consensus sequences. MiTCR, set to a Q25 quality threshold and the strictest error-elimination algorithm, was used for CDR3 identification, clonotype clustering and error correction. A nonparametric unseen species model using Euler transformation provided a lower-bound estimate of total TCR beta diversity. TCRdb reanalyzed the raw reads on its own, using fastp at Q25 for trimming and MiXCR for clone calling, and kept in-frame beta chains. Here each entry gathers all rows of one CDR3 protein and keeps the most common genes and DNA. The V and J calls and clone size are TCRdb's, not the authors'. For this sample the table gives hundreds of thousands of distinct CDR3 sequences, of which roughly 50% were detected only once. The top ten clonotypes cover about a third of the sample.

The sample comprised blood. The rearranged segments are TRBV2 and TRBJ2-1; a weak D assignment points to TRBD2 (6 bases agree). The receptor was isolated from an older woman in good health. This receptor has the CDR3 CASAHSPTGDNEQFF. The DNA is as follows: TGTGCCAGCGCCCATAGTCCCACGGGGGACAATGAGCAGTTCTTC.